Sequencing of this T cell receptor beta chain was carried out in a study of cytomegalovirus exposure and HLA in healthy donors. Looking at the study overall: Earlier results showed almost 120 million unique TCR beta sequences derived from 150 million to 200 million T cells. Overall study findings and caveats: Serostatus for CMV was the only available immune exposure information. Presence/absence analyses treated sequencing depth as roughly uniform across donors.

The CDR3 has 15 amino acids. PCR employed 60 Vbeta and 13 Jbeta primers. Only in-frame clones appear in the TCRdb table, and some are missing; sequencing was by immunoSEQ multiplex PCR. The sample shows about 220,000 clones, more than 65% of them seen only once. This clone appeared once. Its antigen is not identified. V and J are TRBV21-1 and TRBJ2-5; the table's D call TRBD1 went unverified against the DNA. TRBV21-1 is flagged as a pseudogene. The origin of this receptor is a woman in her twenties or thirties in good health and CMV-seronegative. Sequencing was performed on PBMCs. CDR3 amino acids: CASSKGPGKKETQYF. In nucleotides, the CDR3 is TGTGCCAGCAGCAAAGGGCCAGGGAAGAAAGAGACCCAGTACTTC.